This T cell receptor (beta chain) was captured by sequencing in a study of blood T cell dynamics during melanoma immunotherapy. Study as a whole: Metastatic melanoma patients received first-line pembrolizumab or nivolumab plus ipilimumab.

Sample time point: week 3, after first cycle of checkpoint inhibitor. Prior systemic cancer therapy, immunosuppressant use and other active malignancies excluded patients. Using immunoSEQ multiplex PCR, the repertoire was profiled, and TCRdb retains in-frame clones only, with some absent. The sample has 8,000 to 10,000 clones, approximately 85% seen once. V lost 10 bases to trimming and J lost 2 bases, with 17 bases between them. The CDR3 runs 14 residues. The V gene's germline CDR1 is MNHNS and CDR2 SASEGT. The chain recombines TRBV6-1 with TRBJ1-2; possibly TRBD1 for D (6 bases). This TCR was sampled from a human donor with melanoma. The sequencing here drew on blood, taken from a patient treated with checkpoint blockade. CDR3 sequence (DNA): TGTGCCACCGAGGGGGAGGGGGGGAACTATGGCTACACCTTC. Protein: CATEGEGGNYGYTF.